One sample yielded the 19 T cell receptor beta chains listed below, sequenced in a study of human T cells and chemical hapten exposure. A single record per CDR3 protein comes from TCRdb applying MiXCR to the 5' RACE reads. The data contain 110,000 to 150,000 distinct CDR3 sequences, about 4.3% of them singletons. Whole blood that had not been fractionated was the source of extracted total RNA. These receptors all come from a female donor in good health.

The chain employs TRBV28 and TRBJ1-1; D gene uncertain. V was cut by 6 bases and J by 5 bases, with 16 bases left in between. The CDR3 totals 14 residues. Germline CDR1 and CDR2: MDHEN and SYDVKM. The CDR3 here is CASRPPGLLTEAFF. As DNA, the CDR3 is TGTGCCAGCAGACCACCGGGCCTTTTGACTGAAGCTTTCTTT. Full variable domain (outside the CDR3, taken from reference TRBV28 and TRBJ1-1): DVKVTQSSRYLVKRTGEKVFLECVQDMDHENMFWYRQDPGLGLRLIYFSYDVKMKEKGDIPEGYSVSREKKERFSLILESASTNQTSMYLCASRPPGLLTEAFFGQGTRLTVV.

Many counts were recorded for this clonotype. The CDR3, as DNA: TGTGCCAGCAGTGGGGGACAGGGCCGTAATTCACCCCTCCACTTT. Its protein product is CASSGGQGRNSPLHF. V gene TRBV28 combines with J gene TRBJ1-6, with TRBD1 identical over 9 bases. The J segment lost 6 bases and the V segment lost 5 bases, leaving 5 bases of the junction unmatched. Germline V gene lookup returns CDR1 MDHEN and CDR2 SYDVKM. The CDR3 runs to 15 residues.

This clonotype was seen many times. The chain recombines TRBV20-1 with TRBJ1-3; D gene unclear. Germline CDR1 reads DFQATT; CDR2 reads SNEGSKA (reference sequence). The CDR3 runs 14 residues. Trimming stripped 0 bases from V and 0 bases from J, with 6 bases between. The CDR3 DNA sequence: TGCAGTGCTAGAGATACGCACTCTGGAAACACCATATATTTT. Amino acid sequence: CSARDTHSGNTIYF.

This clonotype appeared a few times. The V and J genes are TRBV7-2 and TRBJ2-2; 9 bases are a match to TRBD2. Per germline, CDR1 SGHTA and CDR2 FQGNSA. The V and J ends lost 5 bases and 4 bases, in that order; junction bases with no gene match: 17. The CDR3 is 19 amino acids. The CDR3 is CASSRPLAGRNLGTGELFF. CDR3 coding DNA: TGTGCCAGCAGCCGACCCCTAGCGGGGAGAAACTTGGGCACCGGGGAGCTGTTTTTT. Based on the CDR3 plus reference TRBV7-2 and TRBJ2-2, the full variable domain is GAGVSQSPSNKVTEKGKDVELRCDPISGHTALYWYRQSLGQGLEFLIYFQGNSAPDKSGLPSDRFSAERTGGSVSTLTIQRTQQEDSAVYLCASSRPLAGRNLGTGELFFGEGSRLTVL.

This clonotype was seen repeatedly, ten times or more. The genes are TRBV18 and TRBJ2-2, with D perhaps TRBD1 (5 bases). The CDR3 runs to 15 residues. In germline, CDR1 is KGHSH, CDR2 LQKENI. The V end was cut by 0 bases, the J end by 5 bases, with 10 bases between. CDR3 loop: CASSPPQGFTGELFF. Written as DNA, the CDR3 is TGTGCCAGCTCACCACCGCAGGGTTTTACCGGGGAGCTGTTTTTT.

This clonotype appeared many times. The V and J genes are TRBV5-1 and TRBJ2-3; TRBD2 matches 10 bases. V trimming: 0 bases; J trimming: 4 bases; junction bases outside the gene matches: 5. Looked up from germline, CDR1 is SGHRS and CDR2 is YFSETQ. The CDR3 has 16 residues. The CDR3 nucleotides read TGCGCCAGCAGCTTGGTGCTAGCGGGGGCTCCAGATACGCAGTATTTT. It encodes CASSLVLAGAPDTQYF.

In its sample, this clonotype was seen many times. The V gene is TRBV5-4, the J gene TRBJ1-2, with a possible D match to TRBD1 (6 bases). Germline V gene data show CDR1 as SGHNT and CDR2 as YYREEE (reference sequence). V dropped 0 bases and J dropped 4 bases, with 7 bases sitting between them. The CDR3 has 13 residues. The CDR3 here is CASSLVDSYGYTF. The CDR3 DNA is TGTGCCAGCAGCTTGGTGGACAGCTATGGCTACACCTTC.

This clonotype appeared many times. This chain uses TRBV29-1 with TRBJ2-6; 8 nucleotides align to TRBD1. This CDR3 is built from 15 residues. V gave up 5 bases and J gave up 4 bases; unmatched junction bases: 7. Germline V gives CDR1 SQVTM, CDR2 ANQGSEA. CDR3 loop: CSVRTGRGGANVLTF. The CDR3 region has the DNA TGCAGCGTTCGGACAGGGCGAGGAGGGGCCAACGTCCTGACTTTC.

This clonotype was counted at least ten times. The chain is built from TRBV11-2 and TRBJ2-1; D perhaps matches TRBD2 (5 bases). The CDR3 has 14 residues. CDR1 is SGHAT and CDR2 is FQNNGV in the germline V gene. With 2 bases removed from V and 10 bases from J, the gap between germline ends came to 15 bases. In DNA, the CDR3 is TGTGCCAGCAGCTTACTAAGTCTAGCTGACGAGCAGTTCTTC. It yields the protein CASSLLSLADEQFF.

This clonotype was seen at least ten times. The chain couples TRBV2 to TRBJ1-3; unclear D gene. Germline CDR1 reads SNHLY; CDR2 reads FYNNEI. This CDR3 spans 17 amino acids. V lost 1 base to trimming and J lost 0 bases, with 13 bases between them. CDR3 region: CASSEDARTVSGNTIYF. The CDR3 DNA reads as TGTGCCAGCAGTGAAGATGCCCGCACAGTCTCTGGAAACACCATATATTTT. Together with reference TRBV2 and TRBJ1-3, the CDR3 gives the full variable domain: EPEVTQTPSHQVTQMGQEVILRCVPISNHLYFYWYRQILGQKVEFLVSFYNNEISEKSEIFDDQFSVERPDGSNFTLKIRSTKLEDSAMYFCASSEDARTVSGNTIYFGEGSWLTVV.

Ten or more counts support this clonotype. The chain carries TRBV18 and TRBJ2-1, with 11 bases lining up with TRBD1. The trim removed 6 bases at V and 6 bases at J, leaving 7 bases unmatched. Per the germline V gene, CDR1 is KGHSH and CDR2 is LQKENI. The CDR3 covers 15 residues. CDR3 loop: CASSPMGTGGNEQFF. The CDR3 DNA reads as TGTGCCAGCTCCCCGATGGGGACAGGGGGCAATGAGCAGTTCTTC. The full variable domain, completed using reference TRBV18 and TRBJ2-1, is NAGVMQNPRHLVRRRGQEARLRCSPMKGHSHVYWYRQLPEEGLKFMVYLQKENIIDESGMPKERFSAEFPKEGPSILRIQQVVRGDSAAYFCASSPMGTGGNEQFFGPGTRLTVL.

This clonotype showed up many times. This rearrangement joins TRBV20-1 to TRBJ2-1; D is uncertain. CDR1 and CDR2 from the germline V gene are DFQATT and SNEGSKA (reference sequence). This CDR3 comprises 13 residues. The V end lost 6 bases, the J end lost 3 bases, and 12 bases lay between the germline ends. The CDR3 protein is CSADGRNYNEQFF. CDR3 DNA: TGCAGTGCGGACGGTCGGAACTACAATGAGCAGTTCTTC.

This clonotype has ten or more counts. The chain uses TRBV4-3 and TRBJ2-7; 7 bases line up with TRBD2. Trimming took 1 base from V and 4 from J; bases not matched to a gene: 1. There are 13 residues in the CDR3. Germline CDR1 is LGHNA and CDR2 is YSLEER. The CDR3 here is CASSQARGYEQYF. The CDR3 coding sequence is TGCGCCAGCAGCCAAGCGCGGGGGTACGAGCAGTACTTC.

At least ten counts were recorded for this clonotype. This rearrangement joins TRBV18 to TRBJ1-2, with TRBD1 identical over 8 bases. Germline values: CDR1 KGHSH, CDR2 LQKENI. CDR3 length: 14 amino acids. Trimming cost V 6 bases and J 5 bases; bases outside gene matches: 8. The CDR3 DNA reads TGTGCCAGCTCCCTGGGACAGGACGGGTATGGCTACACCTTC. This encodes CASSLGQDGYGYTF.

The chain uses TRBV24-1 and TRBJ2-1, with D unclear. Per the germline V gene, CDR1 is KGHDR and CDR2 is SFDVKD. V was trimmed by 5 bases and J by 0 bases, leaving 19 bases between them. The CDR3 is made up of 18 amino acids. The CDR3 spells CATSVNVNECNSYNEQFF. In DNA form, the CDR3 reads TGTGCCACCAGTGTTAACGTAAACGAATGCAACTCCTACAATGAGCAGTTCTTC.

This clonotype came up many times. The V and J genes are TRBV18 and TRBJ1-2, with TRBD1 as a possible D gene (6 bases). Germline CDR1 reads KGHSH; CDR2 reads LQKENI. With 3 bases removed from V and 6 bases from J, the gap between germline ends came to 20 bases. The CDR3 consists of 16 residues. CDR3: CASSPTLDSSVDGYTF. The CDR3 DNA is TGTGCCAGCTCACCTACCCTGGACAGTTCCGTCGATGGCTACACCTTC.

This clonotype was found a few times. J is TRBJ1-5 and V is TRBV18; no clear D. Germline V gives CDR1 KGHSH, CDR2 LQKENI. The CDR3 loop spans 14 amino acids. The V end lost 3 bases, the J end lost 9 bases, and 15 bases lay between the germline ends. CDR3 nucleotides: TGTGCCAGCTCACCTCTCCGGGCCGAGGGGCCCCAGCATTTT. It codes for CASSPLRAEGPQHF.

The sample holds many counts of this clonotype. The CDR3 spells CASSPGTLLPPEQYF. As DNA, the CDR3 is TGTGCCAGCAGTCCCGGGACCCTCCTGCCCCCCGAGCAGTACTTC. This rearrangement joins TRBV12-3 or TRBV12-4 to TRBJ2-7, with D possibly being TRBD1 or TRBD2 (5 bases each). Deletions cut 5 bases from V and 6 bases from J, with 20 bases between. The CDR3 runs to 15 residues.

This chain connects TRBV12-3 or TRBV12-4 to TRBJ2-7, with D perhaps TRBD1 (6 bases). The CDR3 has 11 amino acids. Trimming removed 4 bases from V and 9 bases from J, with 10 bases in between. CDR3 amino acids: CASSYRAGQYF. CDR3 sequence (DNA): TGTGCCAGCAGTTACAGGGCTGGGCAGTACTTC.